The source of this T cell receptor (beta chain) is a study of cytomegalovirus exposure and HLA in healthy donors. Study conclusions and caveats: TCR beta chains associated with HLA were, in a later analysis, more clonally expanded than equally common others.

Germline V CDR1 and CDR2: SGHRS, YFSETQ. The germline V and J ends were trimmed by 2 bases and 2 bases, with 13 bases remaining between them. This CDR3 is 15 amino acids long. Only a few counts were recorded for this clone. Its antigen is undetermined. 13 Jbeta primers and 60 Vbeta primers were used for the PCR. The data were produced by immunoSEQ multiplex PCR, yet TCRdb's version contains in-frame clones alone and is incomplete. The table records tens of thousands of clones, 65% to 80% of them present only once. The sequencing sample was made of PBMCs. The receptor's source is a man in his forties or fifties in good health and CMV-seropositive. The chain links TRBV5-1 to TRBJ1-2; D is perhaps TRBD1 (6 bases). The CDR3 DNA sequence: TGCGCCAGCAGCTTTGGGGGCACAACGAACTATGGCTACACCTTC. The encoded protein is CASSFGGTTNYGYTF.